The following is a T cell receptor (beta chain) sequence with its context. Its antigen is unknown. The CDR3 is 14 residues long. The V gene's germline CDR1 is SNHLY and CDR2 FYNNEI. V was shortened by 8 bases and J by 5 bases, with 18 bases between the two germline ends. A 1 in 200,000 to 1 in 1 million T cell depth was the sequencing target. Data came from immunoSEQ multiplex PCR; TCRdb stores just in-frame clones and leaves some out. The sample gives some 30,000 clones, about 70% of which show up once; roughly 50% is in the top ten. The data are from a study of cytotoxic CD8 clonotypes in ibrutinib-treated CLL. On the study more broadly: When averaged across all of the samples, the counts came to approximately 280,000 productive templates and tens of thousands of productive rearrangements.

Whole-study results and caveats: Baseline levels were approached again at progression, after clonality had risen at ibrutinib response. While tracking circulating CD8+ T-cell counts, baseline clonality exceeded that of age-matched healthy donors.

The TCR originated in a human donor with chronic lymphocytic leukemia. The rearrangement links TRBV2 to TRBJ1-2, with TRBD1 as a possible D gene (6 bases). Source: PBMCs, taken after 36 months of ibrutinib treatment. Written as DNA, the CDR3 is TGTGCCAGCTATCCAGGGGCCTCCCAGTATGGCTACACCTTC. It specifies CASYPGASQYGYTF.